The 15 T cell receptor beta chains listed next were all sequenced from one sample in a study of T cell responses to AZD1222 COVID-19 vaccine. Some clones are missing from TCRdb's copy, which holds only in-frame ones; the method was immunoSEQ multiplex PCR. The data show some 120,000 clones, with roughly 87% seen just once and roughly 8% held by the top ten. Sequencing was performed on peripheral blood, taken on day 0 of AZD1222 vaccination. The receptor set was obtained from an adult in good health.

The chain employs TRBV6-5 and TRBJ2-7; 9 positions match TRBD1. Germline-derived CDR1 and CDR2 are MNHEY and SVGAGI. This CDR3 is built from 15 residues. V gave up 6 bases and J gave up 4 bases; unmatched junction bases: 10. CDR3 in DNA: TGTGCCAGCAGCTATGCCGGGACAGGGAAGTACGAGCAGTACTTC. This encodes CASSYAGTGKYEQYF.

Worth noting for this clone: A much larger clone lies a single base off, so this may be a read error. The genes are TRBV5-4 and TRBJ2-7; D is uncertain. This CDR3 comprises 12 residues. V was shortened by 0 bases and J by 6 bases, with 7 bases between the two germline ends. The germline CDR1 and CDR2 sequences are SGHNT and YYREEE (reference sequence). The DNA for the CDR3 is TGTGCCAGCAGCTTGGATGGTCGCGAGCAGTACTTC. The encoded protein is CASSLDGREQYF.

The rearrangement links TRBV11-3 to TRBJ2-5; 10 bases map to TRBD1. Germline V CDR1 and CDR2: SGHNT, YENEEA. V gave up 2 bases and J gave up 5 bases; unmatched junction bases: 8. The CDR3 sequence is 16 residues long. CDR3 loop: CASSLYLTGGVETQYF. The DNA of the CDR3 is TGTGCCAGCAGCTTATACCTGACAGGGGGCGTTGAGACCCAGTACTTC.

This rearrangement joins TRBV2 to TRBJ1-4; D perhaps matches TRBD1 (5 bases). Trimming removed 6 bases from V and 13 bases from J, with 12 bases in between. This CDR3 is 11 amino acids long. CDR1 is SNHLY, CDR2 FYNNEI, per germline. CDR3 in DNA: TGTGCCAGCAGAGTAGAGGGGAGACTGTTTTTT. Translated, it gives CASRVEGRLFF.

The chain combines TRBV12-3 or TRBV12-4 with TRBJ1-1; tentatively, D is TRBD1 (6 bases). This CDR3 is 11 amino acids long. Trimming cost V 3 bases and J 8 bases, with 7 bases left between them. As DNA, the CDR3 is TGTGCCAGCAGTTTCGGACAGGAAGCTTTCTTT. This gives the protein CASSFGQEAFF.

This chain connects TRBV15 to TRBJ2-7; 9 bases align to TRBD1. CDR1 LNHNV and CDR2 YYDKDF come from the germline V gene (reference sequence). With 3 bases clipped from V and 4 bases from J, the junction kept 4 bases outside the gene matches. The CDR3 spans 14 residues. The CDR3, as DNA: TGTGCCACCAGCAGGGAGACAGGGGGGTACGAGCAGTACTTC. This gives the protein CATSRETGGYEQYF.

The V gene is TRBV2, the J gene TRBJ2-4; TRBD2 is a possible D gene (5 bases). The V end was cut by 3 bases, the J end by 2 bases, with 8 bases between. Germline lookup yields CDR1 SNHLY and CDR2 FYNNEI. The CDR3 totals 14 residues. The DNA of the CDR3 is TGTGCCAGCAGTGATCCGGGAACCAAAAACATTCAGTACTTC. The encoded protein is CASSDPGTKNIQYF.

This sequence joins TRBV4-1 and TRBJ2-4; D is unclear. Germline CDR1 is MGHRA and CDR2 is YSYEKL. This CDR3 spans 15 amino acids. V dropped 1 base and J dropped 0 bases, with 7 bases sitting between them. The CDR3 DNA follows: TGCGCCAGCAGCCAAGTCGCGTTAGCCAAAAACATTCAGTACTTC. Its translation: CASSQVALAKNIQYF.

The chain carries TRBV19 and TRBJ2-5; D uncertain. Trimming left V 1 base short and J 5 bases short, with 14 bases between. Germline values: CDR1 LNHDA, CDR2 SQIVND (reference sequence). This CDR3 contains 15 residues. CDR3 bases: TGTGCCAGTAGTATAGGCCCAGCCTCTCGCGAGACCCAGTACTTC. Residues: CASSIGPASRETQYF.

The chain recombines TRBV6-1 with TRBJ1-2; D uncertain. The CDR3 sequence is 15 residues long. The germline V and J ends were trimmed by 0 bases and 3 bases, with 11 bases remaining between them. Germline V CDR1 and CDR2: MNHNS, SASEGT. CDR3 DNA sequence: TGTGCCAGCAGTGAAGCGTCGCAGATATACTATGGCTACACCTTC. Translating it yields CASSEASQIYYGYTF.

This clone has a handful of counts. CDR3 sequence (DNA): TGTGCCAGCAGCTTAGATCAAGGAGGGACCCTGAACACCGGGGAGCTGTTTTTT. Its translation is CASSLDQGGTLNTGELFF. The chain carries TRBV11-3 and TRBJ2-2, with a possible D match to TRBD2 (6 bases). This CDR3 is 18 amino acids long. The germline gives CDR1 SGHNT, CDR2 YENEEA. V shed 0 bases and J shed 1 base, with 15 bases lying between them.

The genes are TRBV19 and TRBJ1-1; 7 bases align to TRBD1. With 1 base clipped from V and 4 bases from J, the junction kept 9 bases outside the gene matches. CDR1 and CDR2 from the germline V gene are LNHDA and SQIVND (reference sequence). The CDR3 length is 16 residues. The CDR3 is CASSIGPGQQATEAFF. DNA for the CDR3: TGTGCCAGTAGTATAGGTCCGGGACAGCAGGCCACTGAAGCTTTCTTT.

J is TRBJ1-3 and V is TRBV7-2; D ambiguous. The CDR3 length is 14 residues. Germline CDR1 reads SGHTA; CDR2 reads FQGNSA. Trimming took 5 bases from V and 4 from J, leaving 12 bases between them. CDR3: CASSADLSGNTIYF. The CDR3 DNA reads as TGTGCCAGCAGCGCCGACCTCTCCGGAAACACCATATATTTT.

The chain has TRBV27 and TRBJ2-1; 9 bases fit TRBD1. Trimming took 7 bases from V and 7 from J; bases not matched to a gene: 20. The CDR3 contains 18 residues. Germline-derived CDR1 and CDR2 are MNHEY and SMNVEV (reference sequence). CDR3 loop: CASTPRGPGQGVINEQFF. Written as DNA, the CDR3 is TGTGCCAGCACCCCCAGGGGTCCGGGACAGGGCGTTATAAATGAGCAGTTCTTC.

The chain joins TRBV9 to TRBJ2-3; TRBD2 aligns across 7 bases. Germline-derived CDR1 and CDR2 are SGDLS and YYNGEE. J gave up 4 bases and V 0 bases, and 5 bases lay outside the gene matches. The CDR3 consists of 15 residues. CDR3 bases: TGTGCCAGCAGCGTAGGGGTCGCGGGGGCAGATACGCAGTATTTT. Residues: CASSVGVAGADTQYF.